The clone carrying this TCR beta chain was counted a few times. Its antigen remains unidentified. This record comes from a study of T cell repertoires in cytomegalovirus infection. Study in general: Evidence of both CMV infection and a matching HLA type came from public TCR beta signatures. Study results and caveats: Using cumulative public TCR beta family frequency, the authors identified those who carried CMV together with the relevant HLA. HLA-C-restricted TCR beta clonotypes specific for CMV led the ex vivo response.

This CDR3 comprises 15 residues. Trimming took off 4 bases at V and 7 bases at J, with 16 bases between the two ends. Looked up from germline, CDR1 is MNHNS and CDR2 is SASEGT. TCRdb re-analysed the reads in MiXCR, keeping a single row per CDR3 protein. The sample has some 440,000 distinct CDR3 sequences, around 32% seen once; the top ten hold roughly 15%. The clonotype comes from a human donor in good health (CMV status not recorded). Some clones in this sample may be carry-over from other donors' samples. Sequenced material: PBMCs. This chain uses TRBV6-1 with TRBJ1-4; no reliable D call. For the CDR3, the DNA is TGTGCCAGCAGTGCGGCAGCGCCGGCGGGTGAAAAACTGTTTTTT. Translation gives CASSAAAPAGEKLFF.